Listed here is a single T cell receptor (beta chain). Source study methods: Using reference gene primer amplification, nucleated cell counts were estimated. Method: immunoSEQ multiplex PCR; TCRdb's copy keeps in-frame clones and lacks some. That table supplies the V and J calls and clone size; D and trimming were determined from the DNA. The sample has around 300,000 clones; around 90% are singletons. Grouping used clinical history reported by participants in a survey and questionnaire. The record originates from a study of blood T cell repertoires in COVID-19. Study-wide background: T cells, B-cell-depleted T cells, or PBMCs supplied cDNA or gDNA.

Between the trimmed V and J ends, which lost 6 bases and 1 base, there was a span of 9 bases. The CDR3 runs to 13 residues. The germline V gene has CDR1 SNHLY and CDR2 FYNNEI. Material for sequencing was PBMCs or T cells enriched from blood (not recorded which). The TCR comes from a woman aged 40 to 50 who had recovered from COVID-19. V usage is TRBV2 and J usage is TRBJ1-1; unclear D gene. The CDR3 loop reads CASSQTQNTEAFF. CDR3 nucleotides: TGTGCCAGCAGCCAAACACAGAACACTGAAGCTTTCTTT.